These 3 T cell receptor beta chains originate from one sample sequenced in a study of cytomegalovirus exposure and HLA in healthy donors. The PCR was carried out with 60 Vbeta primers and 13 Jbeta primers. Sequencing was performed with immunoSEQ multiplex PCR; in TCRdb, only in-frame clones are kept and a portion is missing. The sample includes roughly 50,000 clones. Sequencing input: PBMCs. Receptors originate from a woman in her 40s in good health and CMV-seronegative.

In nucleotides, the CDR3 is TGTGCCAGCAGTTTTGGACACACGGCTGGGGCCAACGTCCTGACTTTC. It is translated as CASSFGHTAGANVLTF. The gene calls are TRBV28 and TRBJ2-6; D may be TRBD1 (5 bases). V was clipped by 3 bases and J by 2 bases, with 11 bases between them. CDR1 and CDR2 (germline): MDHEN, SYDVKM. This CDR3 spans 16 amino acids.

V is TRBV7-6 and J is TRBJ1-4; D not certain. Germline CDR1 reads SGHVS; CDR2 reads FNYEAQ. CDR3 length: 13 residues. Between the trimmed V and J ends, which lost 5 bases and 7 bases, there was a span of 11 bases. The CDR3 here is CASSQREGEKLFF. CDR3 in DNA: TGTGCCAGCAGCCAGCGTGAGGGTGAAAAACTGTTTTTT.

The chain couples TRBV7-9 to TRBJ1-1; maybe TRBD1 (6 bases). V was pared by 2 bases and J by 3 bases, with 13 bases between. This CDR3 has 15 residues. Germline lookup yields CDR1 SEHNR and CDR2 FQNEAQ (reference sequence). This CDR3 is CASSLRGGKDTEAFF. As DNA, the CDR3 is TGTGCCAGCAGCTTAAGAGGGGGTAAGGACACTGAAGCTTTCTTT.